This section outlines one T cell receptor beta chain sequence together with its context. Germline V gives CDR1 GTSNPN, CDR2 SVGIG (reference sequence). Trimming stripped 4 bases from V and 2 bases from J, with 18 bases between. The CDR3 has 15 amino acids. This sample is part of a study of T cell changes during pregnancy in multiple sclerosis. Libraries were prepared by immunoSEQ multiplex PCR; TCRdb keeps only in-frame clonotypes and omits some of them. The top ten hold approximately 2.8% of the sample, which has about 70,000 clones, approximately 92% seen once. The source material was CD8+ T cells from peripheral blood mononuclear cells, sampled in the third trimester of pregnancy. This chain links TRBV30 with TRBJ2-7; possible D gene TRBD1, 6 bases. The receptor comes from a female donor in good health, enrolled as a control in a pregnancy study. The CDR3 reads CAWTMYRDKTYEQYF. The CDR3, as DNA: TGTGCCTGGACCATGTACAGGGACAAGACCTACGAGCAGTACTTC.